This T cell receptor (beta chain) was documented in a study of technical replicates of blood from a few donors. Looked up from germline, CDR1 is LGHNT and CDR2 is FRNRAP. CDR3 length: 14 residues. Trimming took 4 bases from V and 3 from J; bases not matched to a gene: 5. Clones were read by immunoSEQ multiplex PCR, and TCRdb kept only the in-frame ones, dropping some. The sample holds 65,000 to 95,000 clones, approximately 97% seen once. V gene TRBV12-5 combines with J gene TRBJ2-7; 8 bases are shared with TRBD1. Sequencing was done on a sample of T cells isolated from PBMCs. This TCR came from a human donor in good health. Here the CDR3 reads CASGSGQGVYEQYF. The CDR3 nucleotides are TGTGCTAGTGGTTCTGGACAGGGAGTCTACGAGCAGTACTTC.